This TCR beta chain was documented in a study of CD4 and CD8 cells across lung adenocarcinoma regions. Samples came from patients with localized non-small cell lung adenocarcinoma. Trimming took 5 bases from V and 15 from J, leaving 17 bases between them. Germline CDR1 SGHAT, CDR2 FQDESV (reference sequence). This CDR3 has 12 residues. One entry per CDR3 protein, called by TCRdb with MiXCR from the PCR reads. The sample contains some 11,000 distinct CDR3 sequences, 59% of which appear only once. The V and J genes are TRBV11-1 and TRBJ2-1, with D maybe TRBD1 (6 bases). This TCR derives from a male donor with lung adenocarcinoma. The CD4 and CD8 labels of this study may be unreliable. The sample consisted of CD8+ T cells from the margin of a lung tumor. The CDR3 coding sequence is TGTGCCAGCAGCACCCAACAGGGAGAGTCGTTCTTC. This translates into CASSTQQGESFF.